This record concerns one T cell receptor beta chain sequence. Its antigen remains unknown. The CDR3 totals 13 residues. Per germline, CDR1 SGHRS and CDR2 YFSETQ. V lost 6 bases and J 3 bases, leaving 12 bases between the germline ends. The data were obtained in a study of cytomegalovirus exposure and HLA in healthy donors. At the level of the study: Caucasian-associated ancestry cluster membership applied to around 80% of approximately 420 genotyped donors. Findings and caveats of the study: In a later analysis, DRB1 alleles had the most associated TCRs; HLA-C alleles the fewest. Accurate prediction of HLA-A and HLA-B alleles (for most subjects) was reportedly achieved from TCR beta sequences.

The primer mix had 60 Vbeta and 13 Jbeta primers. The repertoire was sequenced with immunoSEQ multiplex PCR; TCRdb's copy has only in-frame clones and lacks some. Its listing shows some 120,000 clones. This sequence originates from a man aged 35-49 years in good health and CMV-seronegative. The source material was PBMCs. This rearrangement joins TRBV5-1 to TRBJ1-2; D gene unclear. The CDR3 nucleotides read TGCGCCAGCAAACCGGAGGGTCACTATGGCTACACCTTC. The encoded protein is CASKPEGHYGYTF.